One and the same sample provided the 13 T cell receptor beta chains below, sequenced in a study of blood T cell repertoires in COVID-19. The method was immunoSEQ multiplex PCR; TCRdb's version includes in-frame clones alone and lacks a portion of them. The table lists roughly 250,000 clones, more than 85% of them singletons. The sample taken for sequencing was peripheral blood. These receptors came from a young man with acute or convalescent COVID-19.

The J gene is TRBJ1-5, the V gene TRBV19; possibly TRBD1 for D (6 bases). The V end was cut by 9 bases, the J end by 8 bases, with 26 bases between. The CDR3 has 16 residues. CDR1 is LNHDA, CDR2 SQIVND, per germline (reference sequence). This CDR3 is CASRQAASPLVKPQHF. The CDR3 DNA reads TGTGCCAGCCGACAGGCTGCCTCCCCCCTGGTTAAGCCCCAGCATTTT.

The V call is TRBV2, the J call TRBJ1-1; D not certain. CDR1 and CDR2 from the germline V gene are SNHLY and FYNNEI. The CDR3 is 13 amino acids. Between the trimmed V and J ends, which lost 8 bases and 1 base, there was a span of 11 bases. In nucleotides, the CDR3 is TGTGCCAGCGGAAGGAGAAGGAACACTGAAGCTTTCTTT. The encoded protein is CASGRRRNTEAFF.

This sequence joins TRBV12-2 and TRBJ2-3; TRBD1 is taken as the D call from the table, unchecked against the DNA. TRBV12-2 is noted as a pseudogene. CDR3 length equals 16 residues. Here the CDR3 DNA reads TGTGCAAGTCGCTTACTAGGACAGGGGGAGACAGATACGCAGTATTTT. This encodes CASRLLGQGETDTQYF.

The V call is TRBV14, the J call TRBJ2-2; 9 bases align to TRBD1. This CDR3 region has 15 residues. J gave up 3 bases and V 4 bases, and 3 bases lay outside the gene matches. Germline CDR1 SGHDN, CDR2 FVKESK. The DNA of the CDR3 is TGTGCCAGCAGCCGGGACAGGGTGGACACCGGGGAGCTGTTTTTT. It specifies CASSRDRVDTGELFF.

The CDR3 sequence is CASSLGTGANGYTF. DNA of the CDR3: TGCGCCAGCAGCTTGGGGACAGGAGCGAATGGCTACACCTTC. The J gene is TRBJ1-2, the V gene TRBV5-1, with TRBD1 matching over 7 bases. Germline CDR1 reads SGHRS; CDR2 reads YFSETQ. The CDR3 sequence is 14 residues long. The V gene end was trimmed by 0 bases and the J gene end by 6 bases; junction bases not matched to a gene: 5. The full variable domain, in which reference TRBV5-1 and TRBJ1-2 provide the parts outside the CDR3, is KAGVTQTPRYLIKTRGQQVTLSCSPISGHRSVSWYQQTPGQGLQFLFEYFSETQRNKGNFPGRFSGRQFSNSRSEMNVSTLELGDSALYLCASSLGTGANGYTFGSGTRLTVV.

The rearrangement links TRBV9 to TRBJ2-5; 15 positions agree with TRBD2. The CDR3 has 18 amino acids. J lost 1 base, V lost 4 bases, and 8 bases had no gene match. Germline V gene lookup returns CDR1 SGDLS and CDR2 YYNGEE. The CDR3 nucleotides read TGTGCCAGCAGCTCGGGACTAGCGGGGGGACAGTCCCAAGAGACCCAGTACTTC. It encodes CASSSGLAGGQSQETQYF.

This chain links TRBV10-2 with TRBJ2-1; 9 bases are a match to TRBD2. The CDR3 sequence is 17 residues long. V gave up 0 bases and J gave up 6 bases; unmatched junction bases: 9. Germline V gene lookup returns CDR1 WSHSY and CDR2 SAAADI. CDR3 residues: CASSESLAGASLNEQFF. CDR3 sequence (DNA): TGCGCCAGCAGTGAGTCCTTAGCGGGGGCATCTCTCAATGAGCAGTTCTTC.

The J gene is TRBJ1-5, the V gene TRBV19; a possible D gene is TRBD1 (6 bases). The CDR3 loop spans 14 amino acids. Germline assignment: CDR1 LNHDA and CDR2 SQIVND (reference sequence). V lost 1 base and J lost 4, with 8 bases in between. The CDR3 is CASSIAGVNQPQHF. The DNA for the CDR3 is TGTGCCAGTAGTATAGCAGGGGTTAATCAGCCCCAGCATTTT.

The V and J genes are TRBV10-2 and TRBJ1-2; the match to TRBD1 covers 8 bases. V was clipped by 10 bases and J by 8 bases; unmatched bases: 12. Germline V lookup: CDR1 WSHSY, CDR2 SAAADI. The CDR3 is made up of 13 amino acids. This CDR3 reads CATRTGTLLGYTF. The CDR3, as DNA: TGCGCCACCCGGACAGGGACCCTCTTGGGCTACACCTTC.

The chain carries TRBV10-2 and TRBJ2-2; TRBD2 aligns across 13 bases. The CDR3 spans 17 residues. After removal of 7 bases from V and 3 bases from J, the junction contained 8 bases not matched to a gene. Germline V gene sequence: CDR1 WSHSY, CDR2 SAAADI. CDR3 residues: CASTMTSGRSDTGELFF. CDR3 sequence (DNA): TGCGCCAGCACTATGACTAGCGGGAGGTCGGACACCGGGGAGCTGTTTTTT.

This clone has only one observation. This chain connects TRBV3-1 (or the pseudogene TRBV3-2) to TRBJ1-6; 9 nucleotides line up with TRBD1. J gave up 9 bases and V 0 bases, and 12 bases lay outside the gene matches. Germline loops: CDR1 LGHDT, CDR2 YNNKEL (reference sequence). CDR3 length equals 18 residues. CDR3 bases: TGTGCCAGCAGCCAAGATCAATCGACAGGGGGGTTTTTTTCACCCCTCCACTTT. Translated: CASSQDQSTGGFFSPLHF.

The CDR3, as DNA: TGTGCCAGCAGTTCCAGACGGGAAGATACGCAGTATTTT. It yields the protein CASSSRREDTQYF. This chain links TRBV28 with TRBJ2-3; tentatively, D is TRBD2 (5 bases). Between the trimmed V and J ends, which lost 4 bases and 5 bases, there was a span of 10 bases. The CDR3 length is 13 residues. Germline V gene lookup returns CDR1 MDHEN and CDR2 SYDVKM.

J is TRBJ1-2 and V is TRBV27, with 7 positions matching TRBD1. There are 16 residues in the CDR3. In germline, CDR1 is MNHEY, CDR2 SMNVEV (reference sequence). Trimming took 6 bases from V and 4 from J; bases not matched to a gene: 14. The CDR3 reads CASRPYPTQGSYGYTF. CDR3 DNA: TGTGCCAGCAGACCTTATCCAACACAGGGGAGCTATGGCTACACCTTC.